This passage covers 29 T cell receptor beta chains from one sample sequenced in a study of T cell responses to AZD1222 COVID-19 vaccine. Using immunoSEQ multiplex PCR, the repertoire was profiled, and TCRdb retains in-frame clones only, with some absent. The repertoire holds roughly 85,000 clones, with roughly nine tenths as singletons. The source material was peripheral blood, sampled on day 0 of AZD1222 vaccination. These receptor sequences come from an adult in good health.

The CDR3 loop reads CAGTPGQLNTEAFF. The CDR3 nucleotides are TGTGCCGGCACTCCGGGACAATTAAACACTGAAGCTTTCTTT. The gene calls are TRBV7-9 and TRBJ1-1; D possibly corresponds to TRBD1 (6 bases). The CDR3 totals 14 residues. Trimming took off 11 bases at V and 2 bases at J, with 18 bases between the two ends. In germline, CDR1 is SEHNR, CDR2 FQNEAQ (reference sequence).

This rearrangement joins TRBV6-6 to TRBJ2-2; TRBD2 matches at 7 bases. V shed 5 bases, J shed 4 bases, and the junction held 10 bases outside the gene matches. Germline loops: CDR1 MNHNY, CDR2 SVGAGI (reference sequence). The CDR3 is 16 residues long. As DNA, the CDR3 is TGTGCCAGCAGTCCTCTCGCGGGAGTATCCACCGGGGAGCTGTTTTTT. Translation: CASSPLAGVSTGELFF.

The rearrangement joins TRBV5-3 to TRBJ2-7; D perhaps matches TRBD1 (5 bases). TRBV5-3 is an ORF for which the function is uncertain. The V gene lost 0 bases and the J gene lost 2 bases, with 15 bases spanning the gap. The CDR3 loop spans 16 amino acids. CDR3 in amino acids: CARSLGGAGPTYEQYF. CDR3 nucleotides: TGTGCCAGAAGCTTGGGGGGTGCAGGGCCCACCTACGAGCAGTACTTC.

V and J are TRBV7-9 and TRBJ1-2; 8 bases are a match to TRBD1. The CDR3 is made up of 14 amino acids. V trimming: 5 bases; J trimming: 5 bases; junction bases outside the gene matches: 7. The germline V gene encodes CDR1 SEHNR and CDR2 FQNEAQ (reference sequence). The CDR3 bases are TGTGCCAGCAGCGAACAGGGGGTACCGTATGGCTACACCTTC. Protein sequence: CASSEQGVPYGYTF. Full variable domain (missing parts from reference TRBV7-9 and TRBJ1-2): DTGVSQNPRHKITKRGQNVTFRCDPISEHNRLYWYRQTLGQGPEFLTYFQNEAQLEKSRLLSDRFSAERPKGSFSTLEIQRTEQGDSAMYLCASSEQGVPYGYTFGSGTRLTVV.

CDR3 in amino acids: CSVGLDAGSPLHF. The CDR3 DNA reads as TGCAGCGTTGGCCTGGATGCGGGATCACCCCTCCACTTT. The rearrangement joins TRBV29-1 to TRBJ1-6; no clear D gene. V dropped 4 bases and J dropped 10 bases, with 14 bases sitting between them. Germline V gene data show CDR1 as SQVTM and CDR2 as ANQGSEA. The CDR3 length is 13 residues. The variable domain in full, with the rest retrieved from reference TRBV29-1 and TRBJ1-6, is SAVISQKPSRDICQRGTSLTIQCQVDSQVTMMFWYRQQPGQSLTLIATANQGSEATYESGFVIDKFPISRPNLTFSTLTVSNMSPEDSSIYLCSVGLDAGSPLHFGNGTRLTVT.

The chain employs TRBV6-5 and TRBJ2-7; the match to TRBD1 covers 10 bases. Germline lookup yields CDR1 MNHEY and CDR2 SVGAGI. This CDR3 is 15 amino acids long. V shed 2 bases, J shed 4 bases, and the junction held 5 bases outside the gene matches. The CDR3 loop reads CASSYRDRGLYEQYF. The CDR3 DNA reads TGTGCCAGCAGTTACAGAGACAGGGGGCTGTACGAGCAGTACTTC.

This clone was recorded once. This chain uses TRBV5-1 with TRBJ1-3, with 10 bases that match TRBD1. Germline V gene lookup returns CDR1 SGHRS and CDR2 YFSETQ. This CDR3 spans 15 amino acids. Trimming took 3 bases from V and 2 from J; bases not matched to a gene: 2. CDR3 coding DNA: TGCGCCAGCAGCTCCGACAGGGGGCCTGGAAACACCATATATTTT. Its translation: CASSSDRGPGNTIYF.

DNA of the CDR3: TGCGCCAGCAGCGCGGACCAGGGGAACACTGAAGCTTTCTTT. This codes for CASSADQGNTEAFF. The rearrangement uses TRBV5-1 and TRBJ1-1, with D possibly matching TRBD1 (5 bases). The ends were cut back, 4 bases at V and 1 base at J, with 11 bases in the middle. The CDR3 spans 14 residues. Germline lookup yields CDR1 SGHRS and CDR2 YFSETQ.

The V call is TRBV20-1, the J call TRBJ1-4; D gene unclear. Germline CDR1 DFQATT, CDR2 SNEGSKA (reference sequence). The CDR3 has 19 amino acids. V was cut by 3 bases and J by 5 bases, with 28 bases left in between. CDR3 bases: TGCAGTGCTAGTGATTTTATGGACCGCCTATTTGTTACAAATGAAAAACTGTTTTTT. Protein: CSASDFMDRLFVTNEKLFF.

This chain joins TRBV4-2 and TRBJ2-1; 7 nucleotides match TRBD2. There are 16 residues in the CDR3. V gave up 0 bases and J gave up 3 bases; unmatched junction bases: 5. CDR1 LGHNA and CDR2 YNFKEQ come from the germline V gene. The CDR3 sequence is CASSQDRSGNYNEQFF. The CDR3 DNA is TGTGCCAGCAGCCAAGATCGGAGCGGGAACTACAATGAGCAGTTCTTC.

The chain uses TRBV5-1 and TRBJ2-7; TRBD2 matches 9 bases. Trimming cost V 1 base and J 1 base; bases outside gene matches: 15. Germline V gives CDR1 SGHRS, CDR2 YFSETQ. CDR3 length: 19 residues. In DNA, the CDR3 is TGCGCCAGCAGCTTGACAAATTCCCCTATAGCGGGAGTTTCCTACGAGCAGTACTTC. Protein product: CASSLTNSPIAGVSYEQYF.

The chain employs TRBV5-4 and TRBJ1-6, with 7 positions matching TRBD1. Germline loops: CDR1 SGHNT, CDR2 YYREEE (reference sequence). The CDR3 sequence is 14 residues long. J was trimmed by 9 bases and V by 5 bases; bases with no gene match: 8. The CDR3 loop is CASRRGDRASPLHF. CDR3 sequence (DNA): TGTGCCAGCAGGAGAGGAGACAGGGCTTCACCCCTCCACTTT.

The chain combines TRBV4-1 with TRBJ2-5, with D maybe TRBD1 (6 bases). The V gene's germline CDR1 is MGHRA and CDR2 YSYEKL. V was shortened by 4 bases and J by 7 bases, with 19 bases between the two germline ends. The CDR3 is 15 residues long. The CDR3 nucleotides are TGCGCCAGCAGCCCCCCTCTCAGGGGAAACGGGACCCAGTACTTC. It specifies CASSPPLRGNGTQYF.

The V and J genes are TRBV7-3 and TRBJ2-2, with 8 nucleotides matching TRBD2. V was clipped by 5 bases and J by 0 bases; unmatched bases: 5. Germline V gives CDR1 SGHTA, CDR2 FQGTGA. The CDR3 is 16 residues long. The CDR3 reads CASSPPGRANTGELFF. The CDR3 DNA reads TGTGCCAGCAGCCCCCCCGGGAGGGCGAACACCGGGGAGCTGTTTTTT.

In its sample, this clone was seen a few times. This chain uses TRBV28 with TRBJ1-2, with D hard to call. CDR3 length: 15 residues. V was clipped by 1 base and J by 9 bases, with 18 bases between them. CDR1 and CDR2 (germline): MDHEN, SYDVKM. CDR3 DNA: TGTGCCAGCAGTTTATATAAAGAGGGTAGAAGTAGCTACACCTTC. Protein sequence: CASSLYKEGRSSYTF.

This clone was seen a handful of times. V gene TRBV28 combines with J gene TRBJ1-2, with 8 bases fitting TRBD1. Per the germline V gene, CDR1 is MDHEN and CDR2 is SYDVKM. J lost 5 bases, V lost 10 bases, and 6 bases had no gene match. CDR3 length: 12 residues. The DNA of the CDR3 is TGTGCCACCCAGACAGGGGTATATGGCTACACCTTC. This codes for CATQTGVYGYTF.

V usage is TRBV6-5 and J usage is TRBJ1-5, with a possible D match to TRBD1 (5 bases). The V gene's germline CDR1 is MNHEY and CDR2 SVGAGI. V lost 8 bases to trimming and J lost 0 bases, with 11 bases between them. The CDR3 extends over 14 amino acids. CDR3: CASRPTVSNQPQHF. CDR3 sequence (DNA): TGTGCCAGCCGCCCGACAGTTAGCAATCAGCCCCAGCATTTT.

The chain recombines TRBV7-9 with TRBJ2-2; TRBD2 is a possible D gene (5 bases). Germline CDR1 reads SEHNR; CDR2 reads FQNEAQ (reference sequence). The CDR3 covers 12 residues. V gave up 5 bases and J gave up 5 bases, with 6 bases separating them. The DNA of the CDR3 is TGTGCCAGCAGCGCGGGTACCGGGGAGCTGTTTTTT. Its protein is CASSAGTGELFF. Full variable domain (missing parts from reference TRBV7-9 and TRBJ2-2): DTGVSQNPRHKITKRGQNVTFRCDPISEHNRLYWYRQTLGQGPEFLTYFQNEAQLEKSRLLSDRFSAERPKGSFSTLEIQRTEQGDSAMYLCASSAGTGELFFGEGSRLTVL.

The chain carries TRBV4-2 and TRBJ1-5, with 7 positions matching TRBD1. The CDR3 totals 13 residues. V shed 2 bases, J shed 5 bases, and the junction held 0 bases outside the gene matches. Per the germline V gene, CDR1 is LGHNA and CDR2 is YNFKEQ. For the CDR3, the DNA is TGTGCCAGCAGCCAACAGGGGGATCAGCCCCAGCATTTT. Translating gives CASSQQGDQPQHF.

CDR3 region: CASSRTGDSPLHF. The CDR3 DNA reads TGTGCCAGCAGCCGGACAGGGGACTCACCCCTCCACTTT. This chain connects TRBV6-6 to TRBJ1-6; 9 nucleotides match TRBD1. From germline, CDR1 is MNHNY and CDR2 SVGAGI (reference sequence). The CDR3 consists of 13 residues. V was pared by 6 bases and J by 10 bases, with 4 bases of the junction left unmatched.

Here the CDR3 reads CASRWEGEVTEAFF. In DNA form, the CDR3 reads TGCGCCAGCAGGTGGGAGGGTGAGGTCACTGAAGCTTTCTTT. The rearrangement links TRBV5-1 to TRBJ1-1; no clear D gene. The ends were cut back, 5 bases at V and 4 bases at J, with 15 bases in the middle. The CDR3 length is 14 residues. Germline CDR1 reads SGHRS; CDR2 reads YFSETQ.

This clone was observed once. This rearrangement joins TRBV10-3 to TRBJ1-5; TRBD1 might be the D (5 bases). V was shortened by 8 bases and J by 7 bases, with 15 bases between the two germline ends. Germline CDR1 reads ENHRY; CDR2 reads SYGVKD. The CDR3 has 13 amino acids. The CDR3 loop reads CAIALGEQQPQHF. DNA for the CDR3: TGTGCCATCGCTTTGGGGGAGCAACAGCCCCAGCATTTT.

The chain links TRBV6-1 to TRBJ2-1; D gene ambiguous. V dropped 2 bases and J dropped 4 bases, with 15 bases sitting between them. There are 16 residues in the CDR3. Per the germline V gene, CDR1 is MNHNS and CDR2 is SASEGT. As DNA, the CDR3 is TGTGCCAGCAGTGAAAGTTGGCTCCCGCCTTACAATGAGCAGTTCTTC. It encodes CASSESWLPPYNEQFF.

The V call is TRBV3-1 (or the pseudogene TRBV3-2), the J call TRBJ1-2, with 8 bases matching TRBD1. J lost 7 bases, V lost 5 bases, and 6 bases had no gene match. Germline loops: CDR1 LGHDT, CDR2 YNNKEL (reference sequence). CDR3 length equals 13 residues. Written as DNA, the CDR3 is TGTGCCAGCAGCTCGGACAGGGTAACTGGCTACACCTTC. This sequence encodes CASSSDRVTGYTF.

This clone was observed a single time. The V gene is TRBV24-1, the J gene TRBJ1-5; 7 bases are shared with TRBD1. The germline V gene encodes CDR1 KGHDR and CDR2 SFDVKD. V gave up 5 bases and J gave up 7 bases; unmatched junction bases: 10. This CDR3 has 15 amino acids. The CDR3 DNA sequence: TGTGCCACCAGTGCCCAGGGGGGAGGGGGACAGCCCCAGCATTTT. This encodes CATSAQGGGGQPQHF.

J is TRBJ1-2 and V is TRBV30, with D perhaps TRBD1 (5 bases). This CDR3 comprises 14 residues. The V and J ends lost 0 bases and 8 bases respectively, with 16 bases between them. The germline CDR1 and CDR2 sequences are GTSNPN and SVGIG (reference sequence). The CDR3 loop is CAWSVAGVRQGYTF. The CDR3 DNA is TGTGCCTGGAGTGTAGCGGGGGTTCGTCAAGGCTACACCTTC.

V and J are TRBV19 and TRBJ1-6, with D hard to call. The CDR3 runs to 13 residues. V lost 5 bases to trimming and J lost 11 bases, with 13 bases between them. Germline CDR1 and CDR2: LNHDA and SQIVND (reference sequence). The CDR3 loop reads CASSDGEVTPLHF. The CDR3 coding sequence is TGTGCCAGTAGTGACGGCGAGGTGACACCCCTCCACTTT.

The V gene is TRBV19, the J gene TRBJ1-4, with 7 bases aligning to TRBD1. After removal of 4 bases from V and 5 bases from J, the junction contained 4 bases not matched to a gene. CDR3 length: 14 residues. The germline CDR1 and CDR2 sequences are LNHDA and SQIVND (reference sequence). CDR3 sequence reads: CASSKGQLNEKLFF. CDR3 DNA sequence: TGTGCCAGTAGTAAGGGACAGCTCAATGAAAAACTGTTTTTT.

The V and J genes are TRBV11-2 and TRBJ2-5, with TRBD2 matching 9 bases. This CDR3 comprises 17 residues. With 5 bases clipped from V and 4 bases from J, the junction kept 14 bases outside the gene matches. Per germline, CDR1 SGHAT and CDR2 FQNNGV. CDR3 residues: CASSPPRSSGGGETQYF. The CDR3 DNA reads as TGTGCCAGCAGCCCCCCCCGAAGTAGCGGGGGTGGAGAGACCCAGTACTTC.